This TCR beta chain derives from a study of patients and donors after allogeneic stem cell transplantation. V was pared by 7 bases and J by 5 bases, with 8 bases of the junction left unmatched. The CDR3 sequence is 14 residues long. The germline V gene encodes CDR1 MNHNS and CDR2 SASEGT. TCRdb passed the RT-PCR reads through MiXCR, listing each CDR3 protein once. The profile shows roughly 940,000 distinct CDR3 sequences, roughly 18% of them singletons. J is TRBJ2-3 and V is TRBV6-1; 8 bases are a match to TRBD1. The TCR sequence derives from a human donor who was either an allogeneic HSCT recipient or a stem cell or donor lymphocyte infusion donor (not recorded which). It is not recorded whose cells these are; they may come from a transplant donor. Material: blood, either unsorted or a sorted T cell fraction (not recorded which). Written as DNA, the CDR3 is TGTGCCAGCAAAAGTGGACAGGGAGTAGATACGCAGTATTTT. Amino acid sequence: CASKSGQGVDTQYF.